These T cell receptor beta chains were read from a single sample in a study of blood T cell repertoires in COVID-19. Some clones are missing from TCRdb's copy, which holds only in-frame ones; the method was immunoSEQ multiplex PCR. The data contain over 90,000 clones, less than 90% of them singletons. The sequenced material came from peripheral blood. Receptors were obtained from a human donor in a cohort sampled during active COVID-19. Each CDR3 is given with its conserved first and last residue. Fields, in order: CDR3 length, D gene, V gene, clone size, J gene, CDR3 DNA, CDR3 protein. D genes are given only for firm matches. Not every row has a clone size; where given, it reads once, few, many or a size class.

15,TRBD2,TRBV16,-,TRBJ2-7,TGTGCCAGCAGCAAAGGCGGGACTAGTTCCTACGAGCAGTACTTC,CASSKGGTSSYEQYF
14,TRBD2,TRBV2,once,TRBJ2-7,TGTGCCAGCAGCGCACTAGCGGGATCTTACGAGCAGTACTTC,CASSALAGSYEQYF
13,TRBD1,TRBV27,-,TRBJ1-1,TGTGCCAGCAGCCGACAGGGGGAGGCTGAAGCTTTCTTT,CASSRQGEAEAFF
17,-,TRBV9,-,TRBJ2-7,TGTGCCAGCAGCGTAGGAGATGTGGGGGGAAGCTCCTACGAGCAGTACTTC,CASSVGDVGGSSYEQYF
15,-,TRBV5-1,-,TRBJ2-1,TGCGCCAGCAGCATTACCAGCGGGTCCTACAATGAGCAGTTCTTC,CASSITSGSYNEQFF
17,TRBD1,TRBV5-8,-,TRBJ1-5,TGTGCCAGCAGCTCAGGTTCGGGCAGGGGGGACAATCAGCCCCAGCATTTT,CASSSGSGRGDNQPQHF
14,TRBD1,TRBV5-4,-,TRBJ1-4,TGTGCCAGCAGCCGACAGGGAGCTAATGAAAAACTGTTTTTT,CASSRQGANEKLFF
15,TRBD1,TRBV9,-,TRBJ1-6,TGTGCCAGCAGCGCGACAGGGGGCTCAAATTCACCCCTCCACTTT,CASSATGGSNSPLHF
14,-,TRBV19,-,TRBJ2-7,TGTGCCAGTAGTATCCAAACAGGGCTACACGAGCAGTACTTC,CASSIQTGLHEQYF
15,-,TRBV11-3,-,TRBJ1-5,TGTGCCAGCACCAGTGGTAGGGGCCGGAATCAGCCTCAGCATTTT,CASTSGRGRNQPQHF
15,-,TRBV4-2,-,TRBJ2-3,TGTGCCAGCAGCCAAGCGCGGACTAGCACAGATACGCAGTATTTT,CASSQARTSTDTQYF
12,-,TRBV7-6,-,TRBJ2-7,TGTGCCAGCAGCTTACCCACCCGGGAGCAGTACTTC,CASSLPTREQYF
15,TRBD1,TRBV28,-,TRBJ2-1,TGTGCCAGCAGTTCCCGGGACAGGGTTCTCGATGAGCAGTTCTTC,CASSSRDRVLDEQFF
15,TRBD1,TRBV19,-,TRBJ2-4,TGTGCCAGTAGTCAGACAGGGAGTTATGGGGACATTCAGTACTTC,CASSQTGSYGDIQYF
15,-,TRBV3-1/TRBV3-2,-,TRBJ2-3,TGTGCCAGCAGTCAACTCACCGGGGACACAGATACGCAGTATTTT,CASSQLTGDTDTQYF
15,TRBD1,TRBV5-1,-,TRBJ2-1,TGCGCCAGCAGCTGGGGGACAGGGCCCTACAATGAGCAGTTCTTC,CASSWGTGPYNEQFF
14,TRBD1,TRBV24-1,few,TRBJ1-5,TGTGCCACCAGTGATTGGCAGGGGGACCAGCCCCAGCATTTT,CATSDWQGDQPQHF
16,TRBD1,TRBV19,once,TRBJ2-2,TGTGCCAGTAGATTATCCGGGACAGGGAACTCCGGGGAGCTGTTTTTT,CASRLSGTGNSGELFF
14,TRBD1,TRBV27,few,TRBJ2-7,TGTGCCAGCAGTTTACCGGGACAGACCTACGAGCAGTACTTC,CASSLPGQTYEQYF
14,TRBD1,TRBV28,-,TRBJ2-5,TGTGCCAGCAGTTTAACAGGGGGCGTAATCACCCAGTACTTC,CASSLTGGVITQYF
14,TRBD1,TRBV5-3,-,TRBJ1-1,TGTGCCAGAAGCAACGGACAGGGCGGCACTGAAGCTTTCTTT,CARSNGQGGTEAFF
12,-,TRBV29-1,-,TRBJ1-1,TGCAGCGTGACGGGGTTCAACACTGAAGCTTTCTTT,CSVTGFNTEAFF
14,-,TRBV27,few,TRBJ1-1,TGTGCCAGCAGTTGGGGGGAGGGAATCACTGAAGCTTTCTTT,CASSWGEGITEAFF
15,TRBD1,TRBV6-5,once,TRBJ1-2,TGTGCCAGCAGAATGGGGACAGGGGAGGACTATGGCTACACCTTC,CASRMGTGEDYGYTF
13,-,TRBV13,-,TRBJ2-5,TGTGCCAGCAGCTTAGAGAGGCAAGAGACCCAGTACTTC,CASSLERQETQYF
14,-,TRBV5-6,-,TRBJ1-6,TGTGCCAGCAGCTTCTACAGGGTTGATTCACCCCTCCACTTT,CASSFYRVDSPLHF
16,TRBD1,TRBV18,-,TRBJ1-2,TGTGCCAGCTCACCTGTCGGGGACAGGGTTGGTAAAGGCTACACCTTC,CASSPVGDRVGKGYTF
15,TRBD2,TRBV10-3,-,TRBJ2-7,TGTGCCATCAGTGAGGGCAGGGAGGGTAACTACGAGCAGTACTTC,CAISEGREGNYEQYF
13,-,TRBV28,-,TRBJ1-2,TGTGCCAGCACCGGGGACATCCTCTATGGCTACACCTTC,CASTGDILYGYTF
19,-,TRBV7-8,-,TRBJ2-3,TGTGCCAGCAGCTTAAAGGGCGGGGATAGGTTTTGGGGCGCAGATACGCAGTATTTT,CASSLKGGDRFWGADTQYF
18,TRBD2,TRBV7-2,-,TRBJ2-1,TGTGCCAGCAGCTTAGGGAGACTAGCGGGGGGAGTACACTATGAGCAGTTCTTC,CASSLGRLAGGVHYEQFF
15,-,TRBV2,-,TRBJ2-6,TGTGCCAGCAGTGAGTTTAACTCTGGGGCCAACGTCCTGACTTTC,CASSEFNSGANVLTF
15,TRBD1,TRBV7-2,once,TRBJ2-1,TGTGCCAGCTCCCAACAGGGGGCGATCTACAATGAGCAGTTCTTC,CASSQQGAIYNEQFF
15,TRBD1,TRBV18,-,TRBJ2-5,TGTGCCAGCTCAACTCCTGACAGGGGCGGAGAGACCCAGTACTTC,CASSTPDRGGETQYF
17,-,TRBV3-1/TRBV3-2,-,TRBJ2-2,TGTGCCAGCAGCCACACCAGAGGGAAATCGAACACCGGGGAGCTGTTTTTT,CASSHTRGKSNTGELFF
15,-,TRBV7-8,-,TRBJ2-4,TGTGCCAGCAGCTTAGGTGCGCTAGCCAAAAACATTCAGTACTTC,CASSLGALAKNIQYF
14,TRBD1,TRBV5-1,-,TRBJ2-3,TGCGCCAGCAGCAGAGGACAGGGCACAGATACGCAGTATTTT,CASSRGQGTDTQYF
15,-,TRBV6-5,-,TRBJ1-1,TGTGCCAGCAGGGATGCGTGGCAGGGATACACTGAAGCTTTCTTT,CASRDAWQGYTEAFF
14,-,TRBV27,-,TRBJ1-5,TGTGCCAGCAGTTTACGGGATAGCAATCAGCCCCAGCATTTT,CASSLRDSNQPQHF
15,TRBD1,TRBV2,-,TRBJ2-2,TGTGCCAGCAGGGCCGGGACAGCGAACACCGGGGAGCTGTTTTTT,CASRAGTANTGELFF
13,TRBD2,TRBV19,-,TRBJ2-7,TGTGCCAGTAGTATGGGCCTAGCGGACGAGCAGTACTTC,CASSMGLADEQYF
13,-,TRBV5-6,-,TRBJ2-1,TGTGCCAGCAGCTTCTCGGCGGACAATGAGCAGTTCTTC,CASSFSADNEQFF
17,TRBD2,TRBV10-3,-,TRBJ2-1,TGTGCCATCAGTGACTCCGGGACTAGCGGGAGCAGCGGTGAGCAGTTCTTC,CAISDSGTSGSSGEQFF
15,-,TRBV28,-,TRBJ2-3,TGTGCCAGCAGCCCGCTCCTTAGGGGGACAGATACGCAGTATTTT,CASSPLLRGTDTQYF
16,-,TRBV3-1/TRBV3-2,-,TRBJ2-4,TGTGCCAGCAGCCAAGGCCTCCGGGGATTGGAAAACATTCAGTACTTC,CASSQGLRGLENIQYF
20,-,TRBV5-1,-,TRBJ2-4,TGCGCCAGCAGCTTGTCCTTGGGGCTAGTGTATATAGTAACCAAAAACATTCAGTACTTC,CASSLSLGLVYIVTKNIQYF
15,TRBD1,TRBV28,-,TRBJ2-7,TGTGCCAGCTCCCCGGGACAGGTAATAATCTACGAGCAGTACTTC,CASSPGQVIIYEQYF